The clone carrying this T cell receptor beta chain came up a few times. The data stem from a study of blood T cell repertoires in COVID-19. Study-wide background: Sites in the United States, Italy and Spain provided acute and convalescent COVID-19 samples. PBMCs, B-cell-depleted T cells, or T cells provided the cDNA or gDNA that made up the material.

There are 13 residues in the CDR3. V dropped 7 bases and J dropped 2 bases, with 8 bases sitting between them. CDR1 is LNHDA, CDR2 SQIVND, per germline (reference sequence). Source study methods: Amplified reference gene primers provided the basis for estimating nucleated cell counts. Clones were sequenced by immunoSEQ multiplex PCR, and TCRdb holds only the in-frame ones, with some missing. The DNA gave D and trimming, while V, J and clone size come from that table. In the table there are roughly 57,000 clones, 70% to 90% of which are singletons. The sequence derives from a man between 60 and 70 years old with active or convalescent COVID-19. Input material: peripheral blood. This chain uses TRBV19 with TRBJ2-2; D may be TRBD2 (5 bases). The CDR3 DNA reads TGTGCCAGTAAAGGACTTAACACCGGGGAGCTGTTTTTT. Translated, it gives CASKGLNTGELFF.